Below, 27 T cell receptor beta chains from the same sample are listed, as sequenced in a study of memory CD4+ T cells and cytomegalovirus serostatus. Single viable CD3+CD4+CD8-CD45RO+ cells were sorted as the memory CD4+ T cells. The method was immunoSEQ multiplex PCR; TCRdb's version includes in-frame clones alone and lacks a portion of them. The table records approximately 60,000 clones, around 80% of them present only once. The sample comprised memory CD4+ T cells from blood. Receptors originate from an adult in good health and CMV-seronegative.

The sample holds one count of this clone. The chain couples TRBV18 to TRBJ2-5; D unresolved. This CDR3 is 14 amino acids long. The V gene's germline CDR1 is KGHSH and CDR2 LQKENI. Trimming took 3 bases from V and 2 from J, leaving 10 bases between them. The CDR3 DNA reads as TGTGCCAGCTCACCGTCGGGCAGACAAGAGACCCAGTACTTC. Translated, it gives CASSPSGRQETQYF.

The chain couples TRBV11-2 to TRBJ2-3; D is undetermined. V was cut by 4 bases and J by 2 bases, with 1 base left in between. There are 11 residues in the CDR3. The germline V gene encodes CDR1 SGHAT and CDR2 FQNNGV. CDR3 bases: TGTGCCAGCAGCTACACAGATACGCAGTATTTT. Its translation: CASSYTDTQYF.

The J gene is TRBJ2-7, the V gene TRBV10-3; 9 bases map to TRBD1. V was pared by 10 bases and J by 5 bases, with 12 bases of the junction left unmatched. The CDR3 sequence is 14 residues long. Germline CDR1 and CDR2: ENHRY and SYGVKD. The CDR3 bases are TGTGCCACCCGACTACAGGGGGCTCTCGACGAGCAGTACTTC. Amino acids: CATRLQGALDEQYF.

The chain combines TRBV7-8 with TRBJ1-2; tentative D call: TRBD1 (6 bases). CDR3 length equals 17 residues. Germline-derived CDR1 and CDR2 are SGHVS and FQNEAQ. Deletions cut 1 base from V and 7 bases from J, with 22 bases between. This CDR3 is CASSLGRRRGREIGYTF. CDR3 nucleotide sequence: TGTGCCAGCAGCTTAGGCCGTCGGCGGGGGCGAGAGATTGGCTACACCTTC.

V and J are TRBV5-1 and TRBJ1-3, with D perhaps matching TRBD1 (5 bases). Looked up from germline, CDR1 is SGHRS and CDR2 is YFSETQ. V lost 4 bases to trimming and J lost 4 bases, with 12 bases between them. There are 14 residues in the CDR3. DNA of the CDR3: TGCGCCAGCAGCCCAGACAGACCCGGAAACACCATATATTTT. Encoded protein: CASSPDRPGNTIYF.

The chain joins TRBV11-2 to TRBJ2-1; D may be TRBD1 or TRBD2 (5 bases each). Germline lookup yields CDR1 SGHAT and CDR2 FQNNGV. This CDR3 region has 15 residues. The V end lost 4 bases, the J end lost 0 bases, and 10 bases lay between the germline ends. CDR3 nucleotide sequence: TGTGCCAGCAGCTCTGGGACCGCCTCCTACAATGAGCAGTTCTTC. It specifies CASSSGTASYNEQFF.

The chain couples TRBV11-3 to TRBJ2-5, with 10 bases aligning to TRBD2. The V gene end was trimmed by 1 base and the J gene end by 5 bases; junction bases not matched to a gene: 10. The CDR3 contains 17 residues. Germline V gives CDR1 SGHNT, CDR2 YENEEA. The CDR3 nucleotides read TGTGCCAGCAGCTTAGGCGCACTAGCGGGGACCCGGGAGACCCAGTACTTC. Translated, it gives CASSLGALAGTRETQYF.

The CDR3 sequence: CASSQMVNYGYTF. CDR3 nucleotides: TGTGCCAGCAGCCAAATGGTTAACTATGGCTACACCTTC. The V call is TRBV14, the J call TRBJ1-2; D gene ambiguous. This CDR3 is built from 13 residues. Germline V lookup: CDR1 SGHDN, CDR2 FVKESK. V lost 2 bases and J lost 1, with 5 bases in between.

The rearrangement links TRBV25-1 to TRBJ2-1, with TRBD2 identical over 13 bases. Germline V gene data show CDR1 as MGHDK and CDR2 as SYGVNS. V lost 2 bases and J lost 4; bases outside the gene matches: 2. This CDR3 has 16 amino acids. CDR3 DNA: TGTGCCAGCAGTGAACAGACTAGCGGGAGGTACAATGAGCAGTTCTTC. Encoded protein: CASSEQTSGRYNEQFF.

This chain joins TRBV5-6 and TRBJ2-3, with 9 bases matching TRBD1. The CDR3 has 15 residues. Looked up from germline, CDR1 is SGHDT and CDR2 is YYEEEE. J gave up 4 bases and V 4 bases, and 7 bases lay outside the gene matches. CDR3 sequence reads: CASSIGQGRADTQYF. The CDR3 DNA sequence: TGTGCCAGCAGCATCGGACAGGGGAGGGCAGATACGCAGTATTTT.

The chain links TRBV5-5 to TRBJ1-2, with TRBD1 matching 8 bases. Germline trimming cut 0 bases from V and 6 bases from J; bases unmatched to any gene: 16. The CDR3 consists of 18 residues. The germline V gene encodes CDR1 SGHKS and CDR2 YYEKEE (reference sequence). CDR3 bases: TGTGCCAGCAGCTTGGCCATCGGACAGGGAGGGATGAGGAATGGCTACACCTTC. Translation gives CASSLAIGQGGMRNGYTF.

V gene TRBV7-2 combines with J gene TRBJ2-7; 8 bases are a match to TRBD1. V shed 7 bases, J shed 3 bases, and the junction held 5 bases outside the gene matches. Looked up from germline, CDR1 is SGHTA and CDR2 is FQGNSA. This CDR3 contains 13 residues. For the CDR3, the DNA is TGTGCCAGCACCAGGACAGGGCGCTACGAGCAGTACTTC. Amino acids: CASTRTGRYEQYF. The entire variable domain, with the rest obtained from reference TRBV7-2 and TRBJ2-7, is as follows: GAGVSQSPSNKVTEKGKDVELRCDPISGHTALYWYRQSLGQGLEFLIYFQGNSAPDKSGLPSDRFSAERTGGSVSTLTIQRTQQEDSAVYLCASTRTGRYEQYFGPGTRLTVT.

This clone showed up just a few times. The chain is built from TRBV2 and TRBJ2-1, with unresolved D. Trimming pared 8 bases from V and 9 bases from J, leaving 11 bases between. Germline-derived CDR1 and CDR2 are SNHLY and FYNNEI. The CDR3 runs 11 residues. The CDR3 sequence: CASHFVSEQFF. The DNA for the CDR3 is TGTGCCAGCCACTTTGTGTCTGAGCAGTTCTTC.

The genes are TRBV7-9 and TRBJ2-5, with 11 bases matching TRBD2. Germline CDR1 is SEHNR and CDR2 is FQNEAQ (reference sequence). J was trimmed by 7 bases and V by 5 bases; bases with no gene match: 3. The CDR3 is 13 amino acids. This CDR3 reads CASSPGTSGTQYF. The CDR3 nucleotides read TGTGCCAGCAGCCCGGGGACTAGCGGGACCCAGTACTTC.

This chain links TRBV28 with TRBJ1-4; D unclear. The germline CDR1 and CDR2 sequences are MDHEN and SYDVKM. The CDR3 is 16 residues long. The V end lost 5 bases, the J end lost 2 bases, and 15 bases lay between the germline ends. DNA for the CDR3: TGTGCCAGCAGTCCCTTAACTCGCCCCACTAATGAAAAACTGTTTTTT. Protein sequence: CASSPLTRPTNEKLFF. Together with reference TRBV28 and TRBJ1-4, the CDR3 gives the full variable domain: DVKVTQSSRYLVKRTGEKVFLECVQDMDHENMFWYRQDPGLGLRLIYFSYDVKMKEKGDIPEGYSVSREKKERFSLILESASTNQTSMYLCASSPLTRPTNEKLFFGSGTQLSVL.

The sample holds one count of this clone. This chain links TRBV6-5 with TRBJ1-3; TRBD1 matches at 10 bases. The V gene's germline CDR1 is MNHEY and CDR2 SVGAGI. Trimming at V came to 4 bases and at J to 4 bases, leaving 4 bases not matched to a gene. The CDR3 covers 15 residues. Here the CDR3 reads CASSSDRGPGNTIYF. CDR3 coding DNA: TGTGCCAGCAGTTCCGACAGGGGGCCAGGAAACACCATATATTTT.

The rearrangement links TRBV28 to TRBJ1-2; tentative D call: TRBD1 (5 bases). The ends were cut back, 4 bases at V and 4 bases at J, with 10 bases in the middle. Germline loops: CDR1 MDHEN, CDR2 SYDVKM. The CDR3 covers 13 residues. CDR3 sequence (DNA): TGTGCCAGCAGTTGGGGGGGGGTCTATGGCTACACCTTC. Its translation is CASSWGGVYGYTF.

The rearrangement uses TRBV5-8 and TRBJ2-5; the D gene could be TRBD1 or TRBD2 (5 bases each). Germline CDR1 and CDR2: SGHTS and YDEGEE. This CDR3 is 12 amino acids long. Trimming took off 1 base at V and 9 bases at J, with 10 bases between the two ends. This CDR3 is CASSLWGKAQYF. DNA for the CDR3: TGTGCCAGCAGCTTGTGGGGGAAGGCCCAGTACTTC.

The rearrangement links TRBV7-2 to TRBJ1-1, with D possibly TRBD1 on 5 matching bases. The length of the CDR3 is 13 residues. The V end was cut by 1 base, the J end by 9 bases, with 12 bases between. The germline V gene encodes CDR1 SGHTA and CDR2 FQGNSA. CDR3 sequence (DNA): TGTGCCAGCAGCTTAGTTAGGACACCGAAAGCTTTCTTT. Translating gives CASSLVRTPKAFF. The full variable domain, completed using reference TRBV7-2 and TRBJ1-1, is GAGVSQSPSNKVTEKGKDVELRCDPISGHTALYWYRQSLGQGLEFLIYFQGNSAPDKSGLPSDRFSAERTGGSVSTLTIQRTQQEDSAVYLCASSLVRTPKAFFGQGTRLTVV.

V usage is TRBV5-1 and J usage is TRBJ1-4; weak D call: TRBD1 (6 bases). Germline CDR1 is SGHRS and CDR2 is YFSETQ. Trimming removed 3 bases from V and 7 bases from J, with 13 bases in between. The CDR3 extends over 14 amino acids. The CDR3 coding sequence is TGCGCCAGCAGCTCCGGGCCGGGGGCTGAAAAACTGTTTTTT. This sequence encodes CASSSGPGAEKLFF.

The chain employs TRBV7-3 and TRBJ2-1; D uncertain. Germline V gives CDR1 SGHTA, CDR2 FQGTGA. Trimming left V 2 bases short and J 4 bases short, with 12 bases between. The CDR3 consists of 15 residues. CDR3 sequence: CASSLQPKPYNEQFF. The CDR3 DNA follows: TGTGCCAGCAGCTTACAGCCTAAACCTTACAATGAGCAGTTCTTC.

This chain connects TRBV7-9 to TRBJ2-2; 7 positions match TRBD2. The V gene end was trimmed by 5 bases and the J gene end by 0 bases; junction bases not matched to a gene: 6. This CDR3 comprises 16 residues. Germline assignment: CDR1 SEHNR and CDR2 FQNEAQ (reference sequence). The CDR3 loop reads CASSGRGVANTGELFF. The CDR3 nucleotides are TGTGCCAGCAGCGGACGGGGGGTGGCGAACACCGGGGAGCTGTTTTTT.

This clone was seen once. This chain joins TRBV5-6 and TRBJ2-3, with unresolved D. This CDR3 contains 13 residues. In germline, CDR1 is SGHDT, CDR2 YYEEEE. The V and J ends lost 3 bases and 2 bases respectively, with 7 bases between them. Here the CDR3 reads CASSWGSTDTQYF. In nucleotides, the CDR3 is TGTGCCAGCAGCTGGGGATCCACAGATACGCAGTATTTT.

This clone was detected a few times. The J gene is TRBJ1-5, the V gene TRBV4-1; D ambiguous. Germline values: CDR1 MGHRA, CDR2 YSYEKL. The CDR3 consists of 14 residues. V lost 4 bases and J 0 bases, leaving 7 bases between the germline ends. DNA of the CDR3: TGCGCCAGCAGCCCTCAGGATAGCAATCAGCCCCAGCATTTT. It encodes CASSPQDSNQPQHF.

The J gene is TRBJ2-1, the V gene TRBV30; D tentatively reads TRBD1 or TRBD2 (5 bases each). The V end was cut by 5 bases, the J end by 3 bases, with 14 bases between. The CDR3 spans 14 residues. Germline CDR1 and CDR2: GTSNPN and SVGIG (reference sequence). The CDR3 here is CAWGLRGLYNEQFF. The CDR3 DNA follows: TGTGCCTGGGGACTGAGGGGCCTCTACAATGAGCAGTTCTTC.

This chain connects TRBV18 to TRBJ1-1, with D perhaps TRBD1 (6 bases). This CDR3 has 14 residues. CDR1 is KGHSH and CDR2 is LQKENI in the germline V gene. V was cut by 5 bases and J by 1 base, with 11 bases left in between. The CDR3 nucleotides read TGTGCCAGCTCAAAAGACAGGAAGAACACTGAAGCTTTCTTT. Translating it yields CASSKDRKNTEAFF.

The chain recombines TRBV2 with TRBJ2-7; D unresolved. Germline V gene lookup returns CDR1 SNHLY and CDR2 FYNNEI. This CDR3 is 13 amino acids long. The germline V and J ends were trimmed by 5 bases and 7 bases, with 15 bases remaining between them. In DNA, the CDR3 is TGTGCCAGCAGTAGGACGGAAAAAGGGGAGCAGTACTTC. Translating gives CASSRTEKGEQYF.